This T cell receptor (beta chain) is from a study of blood T cell repertoires in COVID-19. Looking at the study overall: COVID-19 samples collected from the United States, Italy and Spain covered acute and convalescent phases. From T cells, B-cell-depleted T cells, or PBMCs came the material, which was cDNA or gDNA.

The CDR3 sequence is 11 residues long. V lost 8 bases and J lost 3, with 8 bases in between. Germline V gene data show CDR1 as SQVTM and CDR2 as ANQGSEA. In terms of age and location, participants ranged from roughly 18 to 89 years and lived in about 25 US areas. Participant-given clinical history determined each cohort assignment. Assay: immunoSEQ multiplex PCR; the TCRdb copy retains only in-frame clones and omits some. Of 330,000 or so clones listed, roughly 88% were seen once; the top ten hold about 5%. This clone was seen a few times. The receptor's source is a man aged 25 to 40 who had recovered from COVID-19. The sample comprised PBMCs or T cells enriched from blood (not recorded which). This chain connects TRBV29-1 to TRBJ2-4; a possible D gene is TRBD2 (5 bases). CDR3 residues: CSTRDKNIQYF. The CDR3 DNA reads as TGCAGCACCCGGGACAAAAACATTCAGTACTTC.